The source of this T cell receptor beta chain is a study of blood T cell repertoires in COVID-19. Study background: Italy, Spain and the United States were the sources of the convalescent and acute COVID-19 samples. From T cells, B-cell-depleted T cells, or PBMCs came the material, which was cDNA or gDNA.

Original methodology: Nucleated cell counts were estimated from reference gene primer amplification. Clones were sequenced by immunoSEQ multiplex PCR, and TCRdb holds only the in-frame ones, with some missing. From that table come the V and J calls and clone size; the DNA was used to work out D and trimming. The repertoire holds 200,000 or so clones, with approximately 80% as singletons. Source material: peripheral blood. This TCR was recovered from a human donor in a cohort sampled during active COVID-19.

CDR3 DNA: TGTGCCGGAAAACTAGCGGGGGGGGCAGATACGCAGTATTTT. Translated: CAGKLAGGADTQYF. This chain joins TRBV30 and TRBJ2-3; 13 bases map to TRBD2. Looked up from germline, CDR1 is GTSNPN and CDR2 is SVGIG (reference sequence). This CDR3 spans 14 amino acids. After removal of 8 bases from V and 4 bases from J, the junction contained 6 bases not matched to a gene.